This T cell receptor beta chain was sequenced in a study of T cells in narcolepsy. As for the study in general: Patients with NT1 or NT2 and healthy control donors were enrolled.

The CDR3 length is 13 residues. CDR1 is MNHNS and CDR2 is SASEGT in the germline V gene. V shed 6 bases and J shed 0 bases, with 7 bases lying between them. This clone was picked up one time. Its specificity is unknown. Clones were read by immunoSEQ multiplex PCR, and TCRdb kept only the in-frame ones, dropping some. This table has just under 35,000 clones, about 85% appearing once. Findings of the study overall: Reportedly, autoreactive clonotypes were serially detected in patients' blood but not controls'. Some memory CD4+ repertoires had no autoreactive clone sequences. Autoreactive HCRT-specific and TRIB2-specific clonotypes were marked in same-patient CSF-versus-blood CD4+ comparisons.

The sequence came from a human donor in good health. The chain employs TRBV6-1 and TRBJ2-3; D is unclear. The sequencing sample was made of memory (CD45RA-) CD4+ T cells from blood. CDR3: CASRVSSTDTQYF. CDR3 bases: TGTGCCAGCAGAGTCTCAAGCACAGATACGCAGTATTTT.